These 28 T cell receptor beta chains were sequenced from one sample in a study of T-cell memory formation after mild COVID-19. TCRdb re-called the 5' RACE reads through MiXCR, storing one row per CDR3 protein. The table includes about 200,000 distinct CDR3 sequences, about 9.2% detected once. Sequencing input: PBMCs or a T cell subset sorted from them (not recorded which). These TCRs come from a man aged 18 to 30 who had mild COVID-19 (a few samples of this study predate the infection). Cell type and time point are not known.

This clonotype has more than one count but fewer than ten. The V and J genes are TRBV2 and TRBJ2-2; D is undetermined. V lost 7 bases, J lost 7 bases, and 7 bases lay in between. The CDR3 runs 11 residues. Germline V gene sequence: CDR1 SNHLY, CDR2 FYNNEI. The CDR3 nucleotides read TGTGCCAGCAACCTATACGGGGAGCTGTTTTTT. It codes for CASNLYGELFF.

This clonotype came up a few times. V usage is TRBV7-2 and J usage is TRBJ1-6, with TRBD1 as a possible D gene (5 bases). The CDR3 runs 15 residues. V was shortened by 2 bases and J by 13 bases, with 18 bases between the two germline ends. Germline CDR1 and CDR2: SGHTA and FQGNSA. This CDR3 is CASSLWWGRGRPLHF. DNA for the CDR3: TGTGCCAGCAGCTTATGGTGGGGGAGGGGCAGGCCCCTCCACTTT.

There are a few counts of this clonotype. V gene TRBV25-1 combines with J gene TRBJ1-4; a possible D gene is TRBD1 (5 bases). The V gene's germline CDR1 is MGHDK and CDR2 SYGVNS. V was cut by 4 bases and J by 3 bases, with 6 bases left in between. The CDR3 contains 13 residues. As DNA, the CDR3 is TGTGCCAGCAGTGTCAGGGCTAATGAAAAACTGTTTTTT. Translated, it gives CASSVRANEKLFF. Full variable domain (missing parts from reference TRBV25-1 and TRBJ1-4): EADIYQTPRYLVIGTGKKITLECSQTMGHDKMYWYQQDPGMELHLIHYSYGVNSTEKGDLSSESTVSRIRTEHFPLTLESARPSHTSQYLCASSVRANEKLFFGSGTQLSVL.

Many counts were recorded for this clonotype. The chain couples TRBV12-3 or TRBV12-4 to TRBJ2-1; 11 bases match TRBD1. The CDR3 has 14 amino acids. The ends lost 5 bases at V and 7 bases at J; junction bases unmatched: 4. In nucleotides, the CDR3 is TGTGCCAGCAGTATAGGACAGGGGGCAAATGAGCAGTTCTTC. Amino acid sequence: CASSIGQGANEQFF.

This clonotype was recorded a few times. V gene TRBV6-2 or TRBV6-3 combines with J gene TRBJ2-5; D remains unclear. Germline lookup yields CDR1 MNHEY and CDR2 SVGEGT. This CDR3 is built from 15 residues. Trimming pared 7 bases from V and 5 bases from J, leaving 20 bases between. In DNA, the CDR3 is TGTGCCAGCACCTCCGTGCCGGGTGGAAAGGAGACCCAGTACTTC. It is translated as CASTSVPGGKETQYF.

The CDR3 region has the DNA TGCGCCAGCAGTACCGTGGAGGGCAGTGGGGCCAACGTCCTGACTTTC. Translated, it gives CASSTVEGSGANVLTF. V usage is TRBV4-1 and J usage is TRBJ2-6; perhaps TRBD2 as D (6 bases). Trimming pared 6 bases from V and 3 bases from J, leaving 15 bases between. This CDR3 region has 16 residues. Germline CDR1 MGHRA, CDR2 YSYEKL.

This clonotype was recorded many times. The chain links TRBV7-3 to TRBJ2-1; 7 bases match TRBD1. V was pared by 3 bases and J by 5 bases, with 1 base of the junction left unmatched. Germline CDR1 and CDR2: SGHTA and FQGTGA. There are 13 residues in the CDR3. CDR3 nucleotides: TGTGCCAGCAGCTTTGGGACAGACAATGAGCAGTTCTTC. Translated, it gives CASSFGTDNEQFF.

CDR3 amino acids: CSASVRSKNIQYF. In DNA, the CDR3 is TGCAGTGCTAGTGTCCGAAGCAAAAACATTCAGTACTTC. The rearrangement links TRBV20-1 to TRBJ2-4, with no clear D. Trimming shortened V by 3 bases and J by 3 bases, and 9 bases separated the two germline ends. CDR3 length: 13 residues. In germline, CDR1 is DFQATT, CDR2 SNEGSKA (reference sequence).

This clonotype appeared a few times. V and J are TRBV6-5 and TRBJ2-7; D might be TRBD1 (5 bases). CDR1 is MNHEY and CDR2 is SVGAGI in the germline V gene. V was cut by 1 base and J by 5 bases, with 12 bases left in between. This CDR3 is built from 14 residues. As DNA, the CDR3 is TGTGCCAGCAGTTACTTGCAGGGTCTGAACGAGCAGTACTTC. Encoded protein: CASSYLQGLNEQYF.

This chain links TRBV5-1 with TRBJ1-5; D remains unclear. The germline CDR1 and CDR2 sequences are SGHRS and YFSETQ. This CDR3 comprises 14 residues. V was trimmed by 0 bases and J by 3 bases, leaving 7 bases between them. The CDR3 sequence: CASSLDSLNQPQHF. Written as DNA, the CDR3 is TGCGCCAGCAGCTTGGACAGCCTCAATCAGCCCCAGCATTTT.

Only a few counts were recorded for this clonotype. The chain uses TRBV29-1 and TRBJ1-6; no definite D call. CDR3 length equals 12 residues. Germline V gives CDR1 SQVTM, CDR2 ANQGSEA. Trimming removed 3 bases from V and 5 bases from J, with 5 bases in between. The CDR3 DNA follows: TGCAGCGTTGAGGAAGATAATTCACCCCTCCACTTT. Translation gives CSVEEDNSPLHF. Drawing the rest from reference TRBV29-1 and TRBJ1-6, the complete variable domain is SAVISQKPSRDICQRGTSLTIQCQVDSQVTMMFWYRQQPGQSLTLIATANQGSEATYESGFVIDKFPISRPNLTFSTLTVSNMSPEDSSIYLCSVEEDNSPLHFGNGTRLTVT.

In the case of this clonotype: This may come from a read error, since a much larger clone is one base off. The CDR3 sequence is CASSQGEGKPQHF. The CDR3 DNA sequence: TGTGCCAGCAGCCAGGGAGAAGGTAAGCCCCAGCATTTT. V gene TRBV12-3 or TRBV12-4 combines with J gene TRBJ1-5, with D possibly being TRBD1 (5 bases). V shed 6 bases and J shed 8 bases, with 14 bases lying between them. The CDR3 has 13 residues.

This clonotype was counted at least ten times. V gene TRBV9 combines with J gene TRBJ1-1, with no clear D. Trimming left V 0 bases short and J 1 base short, with 4 bases between. Per germline, CDR1 SGDLS and CDR2 YYNGEE. CDR3 length: 13 residues. Written as DNA, the CDR3 is TGTGCCAGCAGCGTAGGAACGAACACTGAAGCTTTCTTT. Protein sequence: CASSVGTNTEAFF.

This clonotype was detected a few times. The chain combines TRBV7-2 with TRBJ1-2; the match to TRBD1 covers 9 bases. In germline, CDR1 is SGHTA, CDR2 FQGNSA. The CDR3 runs 15 residues. V lost 3 bases to trimming and J lost 6 bases; unmatched junction nucleotides: 8. The DNA for the CDR3 is TGTGCCAGCAGCTTCCCACAGGGGGCGCGACATGGCTACACCTTC. Encoded protein: CASSFPQGARHGYTF.

This clonotype was seen a handful of times. The rearrangement links TRBV3-1 to TRBJ2-3; D gene unclear. Germline V CDR1 and CDR2: LGHDT, YNNKEL (reference sequence). This CDR3 is built from 16 residues. The ends were cut back, 1 base at V and 3 bases at J, with 14 bases in the middle. The CDR3 protein is CASSQGRVGVTDTQYF. The CDR3 DNA reads as TGTGCCAGCAGCCAAGGGCGTGTTGGCGTAACAGATACGCAGTATTTT.

This clonotype occurred a few times. The genes are TRBV7-2 and TRBJ2-7; no reliable D call. V lost 5 bases and J lost 6, with 14 bases in between. CDR3 length: 13 amino acids. Looked up from germline, CDR1 is SGHTA and CDR2 is FQGNSA. This chain's CDR3 is CASSPRPPGEQYV. The CDR3 nucleotides read TGTGCCAGCAGCCCCCGCCCCCCAGGCGAGCAGTACGTC.

In its sample, this clonotype was seen many times. The chain uses TRBV3-1 and TRBJ2-1, with 8 bases that match TRBD2. Germline CDR1 and CDR2: LGHDT and YNNKEL (reference sequence). CDR3 length: 14 residues. The V and J ends lost 4 bases and 3 bases, in that order; junction bases with no gene match: 2. This CDR3 reads CASSLAGNYNEQFF. The DNA of the CDR3 is TGTGCCAGCAGCCTAGCGGGGAACTACAATGAGCAGTTCTTC.

The chain links TRBV20-1 to TRBJ1-1; 8 positions agree with TRBD1. Germline V CDR1 and CDR2: DFQATT, SNEGSKA (reference sequence). This CDR3 region has 13 residues. V was clipped by 5 bases and J by 1 base; unmatched bases: 3. The CDR3 sequence is CSAYRGKNTEAFF. Written as DNA, the CDR3 is TGCAGTGCTTACAGGGGGAAGAACACTGAAGCTTTCTTT.

The chain couples TRBV13 to TRBJ2-7; D is ambiguous. Germline V gene lookup returns CDR1 PRHDT and CDR2 FYEKMQ (reference sequence). V dropped 0 bases and J dropped 2 bases, with 8 bases sitting between them. The CDR3 is 14 residues long. As DNA, the CDR3 is TGTGCCAGCAGCTTAGGCACAAGTACCTACGAGCAGTACGTC. This encodes CASSLGTSTYEQYV.

This clonotype was counted between two and nine times. The V call is TRBV27, the J call TRBJ2-3; D possibly corresponds to TRBD2 (6 bases). Looked up from germline, CDR1 is MNHEY and CDR2 is SMNVEV (reference sequence). Deletions cut 2 bases from V and 5 bases from J, with 14 bases between. The CDR3 loop spans 15 amino acids. The CDR3 DNA reads as TGTGCCAGCAGTTTAAGACTAGGGCTTGGAGATACGCAGTATTTT. It yields the protein CASSLRLGLGDTQYF.

This clonotype was counted a few times. This sequence joins TRBV9 and TRBJ2-5, with D hard to call. With 3 bases removed from V and 4 bases from J, the gap between germline ends came to 16 bases. Germline CDR1 SGDLS, CDR2 YYNGEE. The CDR3 totals 15 residues. The chain's CDR3 is CASSARPWSRETQYF. CDR3 nucleotide sequence: TGTGCCAGCAGCGCTCGCCCCTGGTCCCGAGAGACCCAGTACTTC.

This clonotype has more than one count but fewer than ten. The rearrangement joins TRBV12-3 or TRBV12-4 to TRBJ2-1, with unresolved D. V lost 3 bases, J lost 7 bases, and 10 bases lay in between. The CDR3 totals 13 residues. CDR3 in amino acids: CASSLWVENEQFF. CDR3 nucleotides: TGTGCCAGCAGTTTGTGGGTGGAGAATGAGCAGTTCTTC.

This clonotype was observed many times. The chain employs TRBV7-2 and TRBJ2-1; the D gene is possibly TRBD2 (6 bases). Germline values: CDR1 SGHTA, CDR2 FQGNSA. Trimming cost V 3 bases and J 4 bases, with 13 bases left between them. CDR3 size: 15 residues. The CDR3 here is CASSLGGTSYNEQFF. The CDR3, as DNA: TGTGCCAGCAGCTTGGGGGGTACCTCTTACAATGAGCAGTTCTTC.

At least ten counts were recorded for this clonotype. The chain joins TRBV2 to TRBJ2-7; maybe TRBD1 (6 bases). The CDR3 spans 13 residues. Per the germline V gene, CDR1 is SNHLY and CDR2 is FYNNEI. Trimming pared 8 bases from V and 1 base from J, leaving 12 bases between. The CDR3 DNA reads as TGTGCCAGCCGGGACACTCATTCCTACGAGCAGTACTTC. Amino acids: CASRDTHSYEQYF.

The chain combines TRBV7-9 with TRBJ2-5; D may match TRBD1 or TRBD2 (6 bases each). V shed 8 bases and J shed 4 bases, with 8 bases lying between them. The CDR3 contains 11 residues. The germline V gene encodes CDR1 SEHNR and CDR2 FQNEAQ (reference sequence). DNA for the CDR3: TGTGCCAGCCGGGGGCCAGAGACCCAGTACTTC. The encoded protein is CASRGPETQYF.

The sample holds a few counts of this clonotype. V and J are TRBV5-1 and TRBJ2-3; 8 positions match TRBD2. This CDR3 has 17 residues. With 2 bases clipped from V and 2 bases from J, the junction kept 10 bases outside the gene matches. Germline lookup yields CDR1 SGHRS and CDR2 YFSETQ. The CDR3 coding sequence is TGCGCCAGCAGCTTTCGACTAGGCGGGGGGCCCACAGATACGCAGTATTTT. This codes for CASSFRLGGGPTDTQYF.

The rearrangement uses TRBV9 and TRBJ2-1, with 7 bases matching TRBD2. V trimming: 2 bases; J trimming: 7 bases; junction bases outside the gene matches: 12. The CDR3 runs 16 residues. The germline V gene has CDR1 SGDLS and CDR2 YYNGEE. CDR3: CASSVPPSGIKNEQFF. The CDR3 DNA reads TGTGCCAGCAGCGTCCCCCCTAGCGGTATAAAGAATGAGCAGTTCTTC. The whole variable domain, filled in from reference TRBV9 and TRBJ2-1, reads DSGVTQTPKHLITATGQRVTLRCSPRSGDLSVYWYQQSLDQGLQFLIQYYNGEERAKGNILERFSAQQFPDLHSELNLSSLELGDSALYFCASSVPPSGIKNEQFFGPGTRLTVL.

The rearrangement uses TRBV20-1 and TRBJ2-2, with D perhaps matching TRBD2 (6 bases). The CDR3 has 13 amino acids. The germline V gene encodes CDR1 DFQATT and CDR2 SNEGSKA (reference sequence). V was clipped by 5 bases and J by 3 bases, with 10 bases between them. CDR3 region: CSARGIHTGELFF. In nucleotides, the CDR3 is TGCAGTGCTCGGGGGATTCACACCGGGGAGCTGTTTTTT.